These T cell receptor beta chains were read from a single sample in a study of T cells in Graves' hyperthyroidism and ophthalmopathy. TCRdb re-called the multiplex PCR reads with MiXCR, one entry per CDR3 protein. This table holds about 640,000 distinct CDR3 sequences, 20% found once. The specimen was blood. The receptor set was obtained from a man aged 30-40 years with Graves' ophthalmopathy. Each CDR3 is given with its conserved first and last residue. Size is omitted from some rows. Given values are once, few, many or a class for expanded clones.

size,V,CDR3
-,TRBV27,CASRPDRVGTEAFF
-,TRBV10-3,CAISDGAGNTEAFF
few,TRBV10-3,CAISESIAGEMYEQFF
-,TRBV27,CASSLVGRGSYEQYF
-,TRBV20-1,CSAREVFKNIQYF
-,TRBV7-6,CASSLSGGGTGELFF
few,TRBV5-6,CASSYTNEQFF
-,TRBV12-3/TRBV12-4,CASSLEPFPPEYF
-,TRBV3-1,CASSRGARETQYF
-,TRBV14,CASSAGTGVNYGYTF